The sequence of this TCR beta chain was determined in a study of control samples from healthy donors and cancer patients. There are 16 residues in the CDR3. Germline V gene sequence: CDR1 SEHNR, CDR2 FQNEAQ (reference sequence). V lost 0 bases to trimming and J lost 1 base; unmatched junction nucleotides: 5. Sequencing was performed with immunoSEQ multiplex PCR; in TCRdb, only in-frame clones are kept and a portion is missing. Counted here are 120,000 to 150,000 clones, 90% to 95% occurring once; the ten biggest clones make up less than 15%. This TCR was recovered from a middle-aged man in good health. This sequence joins TRBV7-9 and TRBJ2-7; TRBD2 aligns across 8 bases. The sample was blood. The CDR3 spells CASSLARGLVSYEQYF. The CDR3 DNA reads as TGTGCCAGCAGCTTAGCGAGGGGACTAGTGTCCTACGAGCAGTACTTC.